The 11 T cell receptor beta chains below were found in one sample sequenced in a study of radiation and T cells in renal cell carcinoma. Sequenced by immunoSEQ multiplex PCR; TCRdb stores in-frame clones only, minus some. The sample contains 70,000 to 100,000 clones, 70% to 85% of which appear only once. Time point given: baseline pretreatment blood. Documented treatment: 15 Gy SBRT to primary tumor, nephrectomy 4 weeks later. The sequenced sample was blood, obtained from a patient whose treatment included radiotherapy and nephrectomy. These receptors were obtained from a man in his 60s with renal cell carcinoma.

V and J are TRBV19 and TRBJ2-1; possible D gene TRBD2, 6 bases. The CDR3 is 15 residues long. V lost 7 bases, J lost 4 bases, and 17 bases lay in between. In germline, CDR1 is LNHDA, CDR2 SQIVND (reference sequence). The DNA of the CDR3 is TGTGCCAGTACTCCCTCCGGGACTGATTACAATGAGCAGTTCTTC. Translation: CASTPSGTDYNEQFF.

This clone was detected once. The chain employs TRBV28 and TRBJ2-1; 12 bases are shared with TRBD2. Germline CDR1 and CDR2: MDHEN and SYDVKM. The CDR3 is made up of 14 amino acids. V shed 7 bases and J 8 bases; nucleotides not matched to a gene: 6. The CDR3 is CASTRTSGKYEQFF. The CDR3 DNA reads as TGTGCCAGCACCAGGACTAGCGGGAAGTATGAGCAGTTCTTC.

The chain combines TRBV2 with TRBJ2-1; 8 bases map to TRBD2. This CDR3 has 13 amino acids. Germline loops: CDR1 SNHLY, CDR2 FYNNEI. Losses at the gene ends were 6 bases for V and 3 bases for J; bases not matched to a gene: 1. DNA of the CDR3: TGTGCCAGCAGGGGGACTAGCTACAATGAGCAGTTCTTC. Amino acids: CASRGTSYNEQFF.

This chain connects TRBV18 to TRBJ1-4; D is possibly TRBD1 (5 bases). V was cut by 7 bases and J by 3 bases, with 9 bases left in between. This CDR3 has 13 residues. Germline CDR1 KGHSH, CDR2 LQKENI. The DNA for the CDR3 is TGTGCCAGCTGCCGGGACCCTAATGAAAAACTGTTTTTT. Amino acid sequence: CASCRDPNEKLFF.

V usage is TRBV27 and J usage is TRBJ2-7, with a weak D call TRBD1 (5 bases). V was shortened by 3 bases and J by 4 bases, with 13 bases between the two germline ends. The germline V gene has CDR1 MNHEY and CDR2 SMNVEV (reference sequence). The CDR3 contains 14 residues. Here the CDR3 reads CASSFRGLGYEQYF. Here the CDR3 DNA reads TGTGCCAGCAGTTTTAGGGGTCTAGGGTACGAGCAGTACTTC.

The chain carries TRBV18 and TRBJ2-6; weak D call: TRBD2 (5 bases). In germline, CDR1 is KGHSH, CDR2 LQKENI. V lost 2 bases to trimming and J lost 2 bases, with 16 bases between them. This CDR3 spans 18 amino acids. The CDR3, as DNA: TGTGCCAGCTCACCAGACTACTTGGGCTCTCCTGGGGCCAACGTCCTGACTTTC. Translation: CASSPDYLGSPGANVLTF.

This clone was observed a few times. The rearrangement uses TRBV28 and TRBJ1-5; no clear D. The CDR3 contains 15 residues. CDR1 and CDR2 (germline): MDHEN, SYDVKM. Between the trimmed V and J ends, which lost 2 bases and 5 bases, there was a span of 13 bases. The DNA of the CDR3 is TGTGCCAGCAGTTTAACGAGTCGGCGTGATCAGCCCCAGCATTTT. Amino acid sequence: CASSLTSRRDQPQHF.

The chain joins TRBV6-1 to TRBJ1-3, with D hard to call. The CDR3 runs to 19 residues. CDR1 and CDR2 (germline): MNHNS, SASEGT. V lost 2 bases to trimming and J lost 5 bases, with 25 bases between them. CDR3 loop: CASSERVTLNTVGRNTIYF. As DNA, the CDR3 is TGTGCCAGCAGTGAACGGGTAACACTGAACACCGTCGGCAGAAACACCATATATTTT.

The sample holds one count of this clone. The J gene is TRBJ2-5, the V gene TRBV7-2, with a possible D match to TRBD1 (6 bases). This CDR3 spans 15 amino acids. Trimming removed 1 base from V and 5 bases from J, with 14 bases in between. Germline V CDR1 and CDR2: SGHTA, FQGNSA. The CDR3 loop reads CASSLGAGVLETQYF. Written as DNA, the CDR3 is TGTGCCAGCAGCTTAGGTGCAGGGGTTTTGGAGACCCAGTACTTC.

The rearrangement joins TRBV11-2 to TRBJ1-1; 8 bases align to TRBD1. There are 15 residues in the CDR3. Germline trimming cut 5 bases from V and 1 base from J; bases unmatched to any gene: 6. Per germline, CDR1 SGHAT and CDR2 FQNNGV. CDR3 loop: CASSQTGGTNTEAFF. The CDR3 DNA sequence: TGTGCCAGCAGCCAAACAGGGGGGACGAACACTGAAGCTTTCTTT.

There are a few counts of this clone. The chain is built from TRBV14 and TRBJ2-7, with unresolved D. This CDR3 comprises 13 residues. CDR1 SGHDN and CDR2 FVKESK come from the germline V gene. Trimming left V 0 bases short and J 5 bases short, with 8 bases between. The chain's CDR3 is CASSQELGNEQYF. CDR3 coding DNA: TGTGCCAGCAGCCAAGAATTGGGGAACGAGCAGTACTTC.